The 16 T cell receptor beta chains given below trace back to one sample, sequenced in a study of blood T cell repertoires in COVID-19 (dated by TCRdb to 2020 to 2022). Libraries were built with the immunoSEQ multiplex PCR assay. Here the immuneACCESS table is served through TCRdb, limited to in-frame sequences with V and J called. Missing clones are a known gap in these copies; in checked studies unresolved V genes cover under half, and the rest lacks a known reason. In all, the sample holds 340,000 or so clones, and about 86% of those were seen once. 3.5% to 4.5% of the sample belongs to the ten largest clones. Material: PBMCs or T cells enriched from blood (not recorded which). Receptor source: a woman between 40 and 55 years old with acute COVID-19.

This clone was counted once. The junction does not match germline at one end; this may be a read error. The CDR3 reads CASSHSGTGVLKTQYF. As DNA, the CDR3 is TGTGCCAGCAGTCACTCCGGGACAGGGGTCCTGAAGACCCAGTACTTC. The chain uses TRBV6-5 and TRBJ2-5; TRBD1 matches at 10 bases. The length of the CDR3 is 16 residues. Germline CDR1 is MNHEY and CDR2 is SVGAGI.

This chain joins TRBV9 and TRBJ2-3; 7 bases agree with TRBD2. This CDR3 spans 14 amino acids. V gave up 4 bases and J gave up 2 bases; unmatched junction bases: 4. Looked up from germline, CDR1 is SGDLS and CDR2 is YYNGEE. The CDR3 region has the DNA TGTGCCAGCAGCCTCGCGGGGGTCACAGATACGCAGTATTTT. Translated: CASSLAGVTDTQYF. The full variable domain, rest sourced from reference TRBV9 and TRBJ2-3, is DSGVTQTPKHLITATGQRVTLRCSPRSGDLSVYWYQQSLDQGLQFLIQYYNGEERAKGNILERFSAQQFPDLHSELNLSSLELGDSALYFCASSLAGVTDTQYFGPGTRLTVL.

The chain couples TRBV19 to TRBJ2-7, with TRBD1 as a possible D gene (7 bases). V lost 6 bases and J lost 2, with 11 bases in between. In germline, CDR1 is LNHDA, CDR2 SQIVND (reference sequence). The CDR3 covers 13 residues. The CDR3 region has the DNA TGTGCCAGTAGCGGGGGACAGACCTACGAGCAGTACTTC. Translating it yields CASSGGQTYEQYF.

The chain recombines TRBV12-3 or TRBV12-4 with TRBJ1-2, with a possible D match to TRBD1 (5 bases). The CDR3 runs to 13 residues. V lost 6 bases to trimming and J lost 4 bases, with 12 bases between them. Here the CDR3 reads CASSHDRSYGYTF. CDR3 bases: TGTGCCAGCAGCCACGACAGAAGCTATGGCTACACCTTC.

With respect to this clone: At the DNA level, this CDR3 is encoded by other sequences in the same sample as well. The chain uses TRBV11-2 and TRBJ2-7; perhaps TRBD2 as D (6 bases). Looked up from germline, CDR1 is SGHAT and CDR2 is FQNNGV. The CDR3 covers 15 residues. Trimming took 1 base from V and 4 from J, leaving 14 bases between them. The CDR3 DNA sequence: TGTGCCAGCAGCTTAGTGGGGACTGGCCAGTACGAGCAGTACTTC. Its protein is CASSLVGTGQYEQYF.

V usage is TRBV2 and J usage is TRBJ2-7, with 7 bases matching TRBD1. Germline lookup yields CDR1 SNHLY and CDR2 FYNNEI. This CDR3 contains 12 residues. Germline trimming cut 6 bases from V and 3 bases from J; bases unmatched to any gene: 2. CDR3 in DNA: TGTGCCAGCAGGGGACAGAACTACGAGCAGTACTTC. Translated, it gives CASRGQNYEQYF.

The chain couples TRBV4-3 to TRBJ1-6; D unresolved. The CDR3 extends over 13 amino acids. CDR1 is LGHNA, CDR2 YSLEER, per germline. Trimming removed 0 bases from V and 10 bases from J, with 7 bases in between. The CDR3: CASSQDFRSPLHF. The CDR3 DNA reads TGCGCCAGCAGCCAAGATTTCCGGTCACCCCTCCACTTT.

The DNA for the CDR3 is TGCGCCAGCAGCTTGGGTTTCAGCGGGGGAAGCACAGATACGCAGTATTTT. Translation: CASSLGFSGGSTDTQYF. The chain couples TRBV5-1 to TRBJ2-3; 8 positions agree with TRBD2. CDR1 and CDR2 from the germline V gene are SGHRS and YFSETQ. V gave up 0 bases and J gave up 0 bases; unmatched junction bases: 6. The CDR3 covers 17 residues.

This chain links TRBV7-9 with TRBJ1-1; D is possibly TRBD1 (6 bases). There are 14 residues in the CDR3. V was trimmed by 5 bases and J by 1 base, leaving 11 bases between them. Germline-derived CDR1 and CDR2 are SEHNR and FQNEAQ (reference sequence). CDR3 amino acids: CASSDGQRNTEAFF. The CDR3, as DNA: TGTGCCAGCAGCGACGGACAGAGGAACACTGAAGCTTTCTTT.

Comments on this clone: Other DNA sequences from this sample encode an identical CDR3 as well. This chain links TRBV14 with TRBJ1-2; possibly TRBD1 for D (6 bases). Trimming removed 1 base from V and 5 bases from J, with 8 bases in between. This CDR3 region has 13 residues. Germline CDR1 SGHDN, CDR2 FVKESK. In nucleotides, the CDR3 is TGTGCCAGCAGCCAAGGCCAGGGGTATGGCTACACCTTC. Protein: CASSQGQGYGYTF.

The chain carries TRBV5-6 and TRBJ1-2; 7 bases are a match to TRBD1. The ends lost 4 bases at V and 6 bases at J; junction bases unmatched: 9. Germline loops: CDR1 SGHDT, CDR2 YYEEEE. This CDR3 has 14 residues. CDR3 in amino acids: CASSVEDRDDGYTF. DNA of the CDR3: TGTGCCAGCAGCGTGGAAGACAGGGACGATGGCTACACCTTC.

The sample holds one count of this clone. Here the CDR3 DNA reads TGTGCCAGCAGCTTGCTAGCGGGGTCCAAAACACCTGGGGCCAACGTCCTGACTTTC. Translated, it gives CASSLLAGSKTPGANVLTF. This chain links TRBV5-6 with TRBJ2-6; TRBD2 matches 9 bases. Trimming removed 1 base from V and 2 bases from J; junction bases left unmatched: 10. This CDR3 contains 19 residues. Germline V gene sequence: CDR1 SGHDT, CDR2 YYEEEE.

A single count supports this clone. The chain carries TRBV19 and TRBJ2-5; TRBD2 aligns across 10 bases. The CDR3 runs 15 residues. With 5 bases clipped from V and 5 bases from J, the junction kept 8 bases outside the gene matches. CDR1 and CDR2 (germline): LNHDA, SQIVND (reference sequence). The CDR3 sequence is CASSSLAGRGETQYF. The CDR3 DNA reads TGTGCCAGTAGTTCACTAGCGGGGAGGGGTGAGACCCAGTACTTC.

The rearrangement uses TRBV3-1 (or the pseudogene TRBV3-2) and TRBJ2-7; tentatively, D is TRBD2 (5 bases). This CDR3 is 16 amino acids long. The V and J ends lost 2 bases and 1 base respectively, with 15 bases between them. Germline V gene sequence: CDR1 LGHDT, CDR2 YNNKEL (reference sequence). The CDR3 DNA is TGTGCCAGCAGCCAACGCCTGACTATAACATCCTACGAGCAGTACTTC. This gives the protein CASSQRLTITSYEQYF.

The rearrangement uses TRBV5-5 and TRBJ1-1; a weak D match, TRBD1 (5 bases). The V gene's germline CDR1 is SGHKS and CDR2 YYEKEE (reference sequence). CDR3 length: 14 amino acids. V was shortened by 4 bases and J by 1 base, with 11 bases between the two germline ends. Here the CDR3 DNA reads TGTGCCAGCAGCACAGGTCCGGCGAACACTGAAGCTTTCTTT. Its protein is CASSTGPANTEAFF.

V is TRBV5-1 and J is TRBJ1-4, with a tentative D call TRBD1 (6 bases). The CDR3 covers 18 residues. The germline CDR1 and CDR2 sequences are SGHRS and YFSETQ. Trimming cost V 7 bases and J 0 bases, with 22 bases left between them. The CDR3 DNA sequence: TGCGCCAGCCCGGGAACGGCCGAGGGGGTTGCAACTAATGAAAAACTGTTTTTT. This encodes CASPGTAEGVATNEKLFF.